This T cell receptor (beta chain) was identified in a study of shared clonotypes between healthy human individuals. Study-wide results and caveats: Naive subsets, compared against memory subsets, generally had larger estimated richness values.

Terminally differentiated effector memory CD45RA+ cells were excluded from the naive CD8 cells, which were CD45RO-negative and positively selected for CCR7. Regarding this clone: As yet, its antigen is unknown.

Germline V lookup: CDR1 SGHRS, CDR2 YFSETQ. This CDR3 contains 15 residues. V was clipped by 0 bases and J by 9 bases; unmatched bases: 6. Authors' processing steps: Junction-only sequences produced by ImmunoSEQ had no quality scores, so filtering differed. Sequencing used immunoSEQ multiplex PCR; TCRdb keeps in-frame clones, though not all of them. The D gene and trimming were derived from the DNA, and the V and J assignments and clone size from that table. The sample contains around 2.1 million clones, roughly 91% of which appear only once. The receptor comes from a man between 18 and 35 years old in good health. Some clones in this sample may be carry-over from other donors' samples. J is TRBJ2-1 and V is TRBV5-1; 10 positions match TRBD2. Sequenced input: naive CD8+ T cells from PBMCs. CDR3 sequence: CASSLASGSFGEQFF. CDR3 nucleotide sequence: TGCGCCAGCAGCTTGGCTAGCGGGAGTTTTGGTGAGCAGTTCTTC.